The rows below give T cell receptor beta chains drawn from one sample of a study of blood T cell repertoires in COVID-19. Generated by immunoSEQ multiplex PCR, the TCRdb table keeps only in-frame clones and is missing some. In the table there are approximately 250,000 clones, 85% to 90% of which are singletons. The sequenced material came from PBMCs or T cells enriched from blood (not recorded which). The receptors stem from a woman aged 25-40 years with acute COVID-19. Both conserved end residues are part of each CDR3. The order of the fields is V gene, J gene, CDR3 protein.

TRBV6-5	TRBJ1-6	CASAGGSYNSPLHF
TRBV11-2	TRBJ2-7	CAGSRTSGRREHEQYF
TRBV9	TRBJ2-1	CASSTTTSGIAYNEQFF
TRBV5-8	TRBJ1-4	CASSLVRQGIEKLFF
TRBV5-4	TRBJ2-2	CASSLLPGQGSGELFF
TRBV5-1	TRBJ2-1	CASSPGQDYNEQFF
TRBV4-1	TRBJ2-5	CASSQPGQPQETQYF
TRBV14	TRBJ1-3	CASSQGQTSSGNTIYF
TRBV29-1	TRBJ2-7	CSVASGTGGDEQYF
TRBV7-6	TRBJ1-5	CASSLQGDQPQHF
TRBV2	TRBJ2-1	CASRGLAGNEQFF
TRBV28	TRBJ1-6	CASSWGTPDNSPLHF
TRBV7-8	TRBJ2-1	CASSLARLVSGYNEQFF
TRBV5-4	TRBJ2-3	CASSLLRSQGSGDTQYF
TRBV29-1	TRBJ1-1	CSVRTQRAVDTEAFF
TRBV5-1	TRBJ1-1	CASSPQQGGMPEAFF
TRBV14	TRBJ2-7	CASSHDRGWEQYF
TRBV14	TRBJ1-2	CASSQVTGGTGYTF
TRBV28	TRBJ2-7	CASSLTGTAAYEQYF
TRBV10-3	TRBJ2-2	CAIRNPQGNTGELFF
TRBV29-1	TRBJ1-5	CSVIGQGSNQPQHF
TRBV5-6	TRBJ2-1	CASSSASAGEQFF
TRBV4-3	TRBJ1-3	CASSQEYRAGNTIYF
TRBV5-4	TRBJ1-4	CASSSSTGPGEKLFF
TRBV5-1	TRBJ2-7	CASSRTRLAGTSYEQYF
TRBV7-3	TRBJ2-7	CASSLSKGHEQYF
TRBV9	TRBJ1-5	CASSVGGQGNQPQHF
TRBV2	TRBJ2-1	CATLRDSITNEQFF
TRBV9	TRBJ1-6	CASSVVEWSPLHF
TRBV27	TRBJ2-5	CASSFTSGQETQYF
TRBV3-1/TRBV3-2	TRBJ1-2	CASSLGQGPYGYTF
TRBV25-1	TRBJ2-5	CASSPQGKETQYF
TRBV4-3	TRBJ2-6	CASSQDTGSGANVLTF
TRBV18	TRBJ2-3	CASSPPSQSTDTQYF
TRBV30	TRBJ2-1	CAWSLGLLDEQFF
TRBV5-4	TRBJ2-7	CASSRTDRSYEQYF
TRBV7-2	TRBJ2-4	CASTTQGGKNIQYF
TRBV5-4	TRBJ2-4	CASTGTGGNIQYF
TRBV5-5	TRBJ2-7	CASSLPDGHSYEQYF
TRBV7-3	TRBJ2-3	CASSLGTSGYTDTQYF
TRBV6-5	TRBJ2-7	CASMDPWRGYEQYF
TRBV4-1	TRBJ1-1	CASSFGQGSSLTEAFF
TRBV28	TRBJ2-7	CASSLAGTSGYEQYF
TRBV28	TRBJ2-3	CASSLPEGATDTQYF
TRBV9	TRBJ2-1	CASSPLGLAGSYNEQFF